The T cell receptor beta chain described here comes from a study of shared clonotypes between healthy human individuals (dated by TCRdb to the early 2020s). Regarding the complete study: A couple of women and a few men aged 18 to 49 years were included in the cohort. For each donor, CD4 naive and CD4 memory were each given three plates, CD8 naive was given two plates, and CD8 memory was given one plate. To estimate repertoire size and how much clonotypes are shared between individuals, the study performed deep sequencing of blood TCR repertoires from 4 to 6 healthy adults. To increase sequencing depth and limit assay-specific biases, different laboratories used diverse techniques to prepare libraries and sequence TCR repertoires. Between about 0.9 and 8.9 billion PBMCs per donor were obtained by leukapheresis.

Using the deep immunoSEQ assay, TCR CDR3 regions were amplified from genomic DNA by multiplex PCR. For each cell subset, the extracted genomic DNA was distributed evenly across all wells of several immunoSEQ 96-well plates, and each plate served as one replicate. For sorted subsets, each replicate PCR was loaded with 150 to 250 ng genomic DNA, equivalent to some 27,000 T cell genomes. Purified libraries were measured with a Qubit 3.0 fluorometer, size-checked on a Bioanalyzer 2100, and measured again with the KAPA Library Quantification kit. Each immunoSEQ 96-well plate was sequenced on its own single-read 150-cycle Illumina NextSeq 550 flow cell. Under the source paper's analysis protocol: Because the immunoSEQ output included only junctional sequences and no quality scores, the filtering could not be the same as the filtering used for full-length reads. Sequences were annotated with PyIR, a Python wrapper for IgBLAST v1.9, and V/J genes and CDR3 were assigned using IMGT germline references. Reads were removed for weak V/J assignments (E-value above 1e-6), missing CDR3, stop codons, out-of-frame junctions, or ambiguous translated residues. V3J clonotypes were defined as sequences sharing the same inferred V gene, J gene, and CDR3 amino acid sequence. Percentage overlap between repertoires was calculated by dividing the number of shared unique clonotypes by the size of the smaller repertoire. RTK rarefaction, the Chao1 estimator, and Recon v2.1 estimates of unobserved clonotypes were used to assess repertoire richness. Generation probabilities were computed with OLGA for all TCRbeta clonotypes obtained by the gDNA method from a handful of donors. TCRdb provides this immuneACCESS table in a form limited to in-frame rearrangements. Some clones are lacking; in checked studies, under half of them reflect an unresolved V gene, and why the rest are absent is not known. V and J calls and clone size come straight from that table; D and trimming were deduced from the DNA. In this sample the table shows 2 million to 3 million clones, approximately 93% of which occur a single time. 0.36% of the sample is held by the ten biggest clonotypes.

Based on the germline V gene (reference sequence), the CDR1 and CDR2 sequences are LNHDA and SQIVND. V gives up 3 bases and J gives up 5 bases, and the segment between their germline ends measures 11 bases. Taken from cysteine to phenylalanine, the CDR3 has 14 residues. CDR3 DNA only is kept here, 42 bases in frame from base 1. Results the study describes overall, beyond this receptor: Sharing across a handful of donors was observed for 5% to 6.5% of naive CD4, under 4% of naive CD8, about 2.3% of memory CD4, and around 0.4% of memory CD8 clonotypes. Based on pairwise subsampling, the degree of clonotype sharing among donors was expected to be affected by sequencing depth. Naive subsets generally had larger estimated clonotype richness than memory subsets. Because the study included a small number of donors, the genetic and exposure-history diversity represented was limited. Sampling was restricted to blood, and TCR repertoires in tissue are likely to differ from TCR repertoires in blood. Rarefaction of sorted-subset datasets indicated incomplete sequencing despite the large sequencing depth. Clonotypes shared by all four sorted-subset donors showed higher generation probabilities than non-shared clonotypes.

Turning to this clone: Its recognized antigen is unknown. No much larger clone is present one base from it, and per-base qualities are unavailable.

The donors were healthy, HIV-negative adults who had no recently reported acute infections or vaccinations. All donors were Caucasian adults living in Nashville, Tennessee, USA. CD4+ T cells were enriched through magnetic negative selection, after which naive cells were positively selected on CD45RA and the remaining negative fraction served as the memory subset. After blood collection by leukapheresis, PBMCs were isolated using Ficoll-Histopaque density gradient centrifugation and then cryopreserved in the vapor phase of liquid nitrogen. Purity and quantity of every magnetically sorted T cell population were checked by analytical flow cytometry. From each sorted fraction, genomic DNA was isolated and quantified by UV absorbance on a Nanodrop 2000c.

Sequenced sample: naive CD4+ T cells from PBMCs. The meaning of the sample's cell subset or site label: CD45RA+ positively selected. The rearrangement combines TRBV19 with TRBJ1-5, and TRBD1 may be the D gene, going by 5 matching bases. This receptor was taken from a man between 18 and 35 years old in good health. Some clones in this sample may be carry-over from other donors' samples. This receptor carries the CDR3 CASSIRTRDQPQHF. In nucleotide form, the sequence is TGTGCCAGTAGTATCAGGACACGAGATCAGCCCCAGCATTTT. The reference TRBV19 and TRBJ1-5 proteins fill in what lies around the CDR3, so the full variable domain reads DGGITQSPKYLFRKEGQNVTLSCEQNLNHDAMYWYRQDPGQGLRLIYYSQIVNDFQKGDIAEGYSVSREKKESFPLTVTSAQKNPTAFYLCASSIRTRDQPQHFGDGTRLSIL.